These 14 T cell receptor beta chains share one sample of origin, sequenced in a study of blood T cell repertoires in COVID-19. Only in-frame clones appear in the TCRdb table, and some are missing; sequencing was by immunoSEQ multiplex PCR. The table includes over 200,000 clones, 92% detected once. Material for sequencing was peripheral blood. The receptor source for this set is a man aged 30 to 39 with acute or convalescent COVID-19.

This chain joins TRBV6-1 and TRBJ1-5, with D unresolved. V lost 0 bases, J lost 1 base, and 10 bases lay in between. Per germline, CDR1 MNHNS and CDR2 SASEGT. The CDR3 consists of 16 residues. The chain's CDR3 is CASSEALARSNQPQHF. The CDR3 DNA reads as TGTGCCAGCAGTGAAGCGCTTGCGCGCAGCAATCAGCCCCAGCATTTT.

The gene calls are TRBV18 and TRBJ2-1; weak D call: TRBD2 (6 bases). The CDR3 spans 16 residues. Germline CDR1 is KGHSH and CDR2 is LQKENI. V gave up 6 bases and J gave up 6 bases, with 21 bases separating them. This chain's CDR3 is CASSTGGTLSVNEQFF. CDR3 nucleotide sequence: TGTGCCAGCTCGACCGGGGGTACACTTTCGGTCAATGAGCAGTTCTTC.

V gene TRBV3-1 (or the pseudogene TRBV3-2) combines with J gene TRBJ1-3, with no clear D. This CDR3 contains 16 residues. Trimming removed 1 base from V and 0 bases from J, with 10 bases in between. Germline V CDR1 and CDR2: LGHDT, YNNKEL (reference sequence). The CDR3 DNA sequence: TGTGCCAGCAGCCAAGTAGCAGTTAACTCTGGAAACACCATATATTTT. Its protein is CASSQVAVNSGNTIYF.

This chain uses TRBV5-4 with TRBJ2-7; a weak D match, TRBD2 (5 bases). CDR1 is SGHNT, CDR2 YYREEE, per germline (reference sequence). This CDR3 contains 13 residues. V was clipped by 9 bases and J by 1 base, with 14 bases between them. CDR3 DNA: TGTGCCACCTCGGGATACGGGTCCTACGAGCAGTACTTC. This translates into CATSGYGSYEQYF.

The rearrangement uses TRBV12-3 or TRBV12-4 and TRBJ1-2, with no clear D. The CDR3 has 12 amino acids. V gave up 6 bases and J gave up 6 bases, with 11 bases separating them. This chain's CDR3 is CASRRGYNGYTF. CDR3 bases: TGTGCCAGCAGGAGAGGGTACAATGGCTACACCTTC.

J is TRBJ1-2 and V is TRBV28; TRBD1 matches 8 bases. Unmatched junction bases numbered 5, after V lost 5 bases and J lost 0 bases. This CDR3 spans 15 amino acids. Germline CDR1 and CDR2: MDHEN and SYDVKM. The DNA for the CDR3 is TGTGCCAGCAGTCCCCGGACAGGGACTAACTATGGCTACACCTTC. It is translated as CASSPRTGTNYGYTF.

The chain has TRBV7-9 and TRBJ1-2, with D possibly matching TRBD1 (6 bases). Germline CDR1 reads SEHNR; CDR2 reads FQNEAQ (reference sequence). Between the trimmed V and J ends, which lost 2 bases and 8 bases, there was a span of 21 bases. The CDR3 runs 16 residues. The CDR3 nucleotides read TGTGCCAGCAGCTTAAACCAGGCAGGGGCGCGTTCCGGCTACACCTTC. Translating gives CASSLNQAGARSGYTF.

The chain combines TRBV10-3 with TRBJ1-5, with D possibly matching TRBD1 (5 bases). Trimming stripped 0 bases from V and 6 bases from J, with 15 bases between. Germline V gene data show CDR1 as ENHRY and CDR2 as SYGVKD. This CDR3 region has 16 residues. This chain's CDR3 is CAISESGGKGGQPQHF. Written as DNA, the CDR3 is TGTGCCATCAGTGAGTCTGGGGGGAAGGGTGGTCAGCCCCAGCATTTT.

This clone was counted a few times. The V call is TRBV6-2 or TRBV6-3, the J call TRBJ1-2; possibly TRBD1 for D (5 bases). V lost 5 bases to trimming and J lost 2 bases, with 9 bases between them. The CDR3 totals 13 residues. Germline V gene data show CDR1 as MNHEY and CDR2 as SVGEGT. Here the CDR3 DNA reads TGTGCCAGCAGTAACAGGATGAACTATGGCTACACCTTC. This codes for CASSNRMNYGYTF.

This clone was seen more than once but under ten times. The V and J genes are TRBV28 and TRBJ1-6, with 7 bases that match TRBD1. Germline V gives CDR1 MDHEN, CDR2 SYDVKM. Trimming at V came to 6 bases and at J to 6 bases, leaving 8 bases not matched to a gene. This CDR3 is 15 amino acids long. DNA for the CDR3: TGTGCCAGCAGAGGATACAGGGGAGGTAATTCACCCCTCCACTTT. Translating it yields CASRGYRGGNSPLHF.

The chain links TRBV7-9 to TRBJ2-3; tentatively, D is TRBD2 (6 bases). The germline gives CDR1 SEHNR, CDR2 FQNEAQ (reference sequence). The CDR3 extends over 17 amino acids. Deletions cut 3 bases from V and 1 base from J, with 17 bases between. The CDR3: CASSFSVGLARTDTQYF. CDR3 DNA sequence: TGTGCCAGCAGCTTTAGCGTTGGCCTAGCGCGCACAGATACGCAGTATTTT.

This rearrangement joins TRBV29-1 to TRBJ1-4; tentative D call: TRBD1 (6 bases). Germline V CDR1 and CDR2: SQVTM, ANQGSEA. This CDR3 comprises 11 residues. Trimming pared 6 bases from V and 12 bases from J, leaving 14 bases between. The DNA for the CDR3 is TGCAGCGTCGACAACAGGGCTCAACTGTTTTTT. Protein product: CSVDNRAQLFF.

The V and J genes are TRBV6-5 and TRBJ2-5, with a weak D call TRBD1 (6 bases). This CDR3 spans 15 amino acids. V was pared by 6 bases and J by 0 bases, with 14 bases between. Germline V gene data show CDR1 as MNHEY and CDR2 as SVGAGI. The CDR3, as DNA: TGTGCCAGCAGGCCGGGACAAACGTACCAAGAGACCCAGTACTTC. Residues: CASRPGQTYQETQYF.

The chain is built from TRBV24-1 and TRBJ2-3; possible D gene TRBD1, 5 bases. This CDR3 is 14 amino acids long. Trimming took 1 base from V and 7 from J, leaving 11 bases between them. The germline gives CDR1 KGHDR, CDR2 SFDVKD. CDR3 sequence reads: CATSDLRDSHTQYF. The CDR3 DNA sequence: TGTGCCACCAGTGATTTAAGAGACAGCCATACGCAGTATTTT.